The 11 T cell receptor beta chains presented below share a single source sample, sequenced in a study of blood T cell repertoires in COVID-19. Generated by immunoSEQ multiplex PCR, the TCRdb table keeps only in-frame clones and is missing some. Here the sample spans about 96,000 clones, roughly 90% being singletons. Sequences were obtained from peripheral blood. The receptors were sampled from a human donor with COVID-19, enrolled during active disease. The donor label of this sample is uncertain.

This sequence joins TRBV6-5 and TRBJ1-2, with D possibly being TRBD1 (5 bases). This CDR3 has 13 amino acids. V shed 7 bases and J shed 5 bases, with 14 bases lying between them. Germline loops: CDR1 MNHEY, CDR2 SVGAGI. CDR3 DNA: TGTGCCAGCACCGTACCGGGACTGTATGGCTACACCTTC. Translated, it gives CASTVPGLYGYTF.

The V call is TRBV12-5, the J call TRBJ1-6, with D unclear. CDR1 and CDR2 (germline): LGHNT, FRNRAP. With 5 bases removed from V and 0 bases from J, the gap between germline ends came to 11 bases. The CDR3 consists of 16 residues. The CDR3 coding sequence is TGTGCTAGTGGTCCCTCGTTGAGCTCCTATAATTCACCCCTCCACTTT. Its protein product is CASGPSLSSYNSPLHF.

CDR3 DNA: TGCGCCAGCAGCTTGGGGCAGAACCAAAACACCATATATTTT. As protein: CASSLGQNQNTIYF. The J gene is TRBJ1-3, the V gene TRBV5-1; D ambiguous. Germline-derived CDR1 and CDR2 are SGHRS and YFSETQ. Deletions cut 0 bases from V and 6 bases from J, with 10 bases between. CDR3 length: 14 amino acids.

The V and J genes are TRBV2 and TRBJ2-2; 8 bases map to TRBD1. Looked up from germline, CDR1 is SNHLY and CDR2 is FYNNEI. V shed 6 bases, J shed 6 bases, and the junction held 3 bases outside the gene matches. The CDR3 runs to 13 residues. The DNA for the CDR3 is TGTGCCAGCAGCGGACAGGGCGCCGGGGAGCTGTTTTTT. It yields the protein CASSGQGAGELFF. Full variable domain (rest looked up from reference TRBV2 and TRBJ2-2): EPEVTQTPSHQVTQMGQEVILRCVPISNHLYFYWYRQILGQKVEFLVSFYNNEISEKSEIFDDQFSVERPDGSNFTLKIRSTKLEDSAMYFCASSGQGAGELFFGEGSRLTVL.

The chain has TRBV5-1 and TRBJ2-1, with TRBD1 matching over 7 bases. Germline V CDR1 and CDR2: SGHRS, YFSETQ. The CDR3 runs to 14 residues. V trimming: 5 bases; J trimming: 3 bases; junction bases outside the gene matches: 5. The CDR3 here is CASRGGADYNEQFF. CDR3 nucleotide sequence: TGCGCCAGCAGAGGGGGCGCCGACTACAATGAGCAGTTCTTC.

V and J are TRBV9 and TRBJ2-1; 11 nucleotides align to TRBD2. CDR3 length: 14 residues. Losses at the gene ends were 6 bases for V and 5 bases for J; bases not matched to a gene: 4. In germline, CDR1 is SGDLS, CDR2 YYNGEE. CDR3 sequence reads: CASNPSGGNNEQFF. The CDR3 region has the DNA TGTGCCAGCAACCCTAGCGGGGGGAACAATGAGCAGTTCTTC.

In this sample, this clone turned up a few times. This chain links TRBV9 with TRBJ1-3; the D is unclear. Looked up from germline, CDR1 is SGDLS and CDR2 is YYNGEE. This CDR3 is 15 amino acids long. Deletions cut 0 bases from V and 2 bases from J, with 9 bases between. CDR3 in amino acids: CASSVGRSTGNTIYF. The CDR3 coding sequence is TGTGCCAGCAGCGTAGGGAGGTCCACTGGAAACACCATATATTTT.

V and J are TRBV19 and TRBJ1-2; tentative D call: TRBD1 (6 bases). This CDR3 contains 13 residues. CDR1 is LNHDA and CDR2 is SQIVND in the germline V gene (reference sequence). V dropped 6 bases and J dropped 2 bases, with 10 bases sitting between them. The CDR3: CASSHGQNYGYTF. The CDR3 region has the DNA TGTGCCAGTAGCCATGGACAGAACTATGGCTACACCTTC.

Details on this clone: Its ends do not fully match the called genes, so a read error is possible. The chain recombines TRBV7-7 with TRBJ2-2, with a possible D match to TRBD1 (6 bases). This CDR3 contains 17 residues. Germline V gene sequence: CDR1 SSHAT, CDR2 FNYEAQ (reference sequence). CDR3 in amino acids: CASSLPRQAMNTGELFF. In nucleotides, the CDR3 is TGTGCTAGCAGTCTACCCCGACAGGCGATGAACACCGGGGAGCTGTTTTTT.

This chain connects TRBV2 to TRBJ1-1; D uncertain. Trimming cost V 6 bases and J 1 base, with 3 bases left between them. Germline-derived CDR1 and CDR2 are SNHLY and FYNNEI. This CDR3 region has 11 residues. The CDR3: CASRRNTEAFF. CDR3 sequence (DNA): TGTGCCAGCAGGCGGAACACTGAAGCTTTCTTT.

This sequence joins TRBV28 and TRBJ1-2; TRBD1 matches at 7 bases. V shed 6 bases and J 7 bases; nucleotides not matched to a gene: 14. Germline CDR1 is MDHEN and CDR2 is SYDVKM. This CDR3 has 15 amino acids. The CDR3 bases are TGTGCCAGCAGGCCGCCCGACAGGGATGGGTTTGGCTACACCTTC. Translating gives CASRPPDRDGFGYTF.